This is a list of T cell receptor beta chains from one sample in a study of T cell repertoires in cytomegalovirus infection. TCRdb reprocessed the reads with MiXCR, giving one entry per CDR3 protein. The profile shows tens of thousands of distinct CDR3 sequences, about 44% of them singletons. These receptors lack a known antigen. The material was CD8+ T cells from cultured PBMCs, obtained from culture after CMV antigen stimulation. The receptors come from a human donor in good health (CMV status not recorded). Some clones in this sample may be carry-over from other donors' samples. Each CDR3 is given with its conserved first and last residue. D genes are given only for firm matches. Clone size, where shown, is once, few, many, or a class for clones that have expanded.

J gene	clone size	D gene	V gene	CDR3 DNA	CDR3 protein
TRBJ2-1	many	-	TRBV7-8	TGTGCCAGCAGCCTGGAAAGGAGTAACAATGAGCAGTTCTTC	CASSLERSNNEQFF
TRBJ1-1	-	-	TRBV5-1	TGCGCCAGCAGCTTGGATCAGGGGCCGGGTGAAGCTTTCTTT	CASSLDQGPGEAFF
TRBJ2-7	-	-	TRBV4-1	TGCGCCAGCAGCCAAGATCGCAGGGGATACGAGCAGTACTTC	CASSQDRRGYEQYF
TRBJ1-1	-	-	TRBV7-9	TGTGCCAGCGTGGGGGGTCCGAACACTGAAGCTTTCTTT	CASVGGPNTEAFF
TRBJ2-3	-	-	TRBV5-3	TGTGCCAGCAGGGAACAGGGTGTCGGCACAGATACGCAGTATTTT	CASREQGVGTDTQYF
TRBJ2-3	-	-	TRBV28	TGTGCCAGCAGTTGGGGGCGGGAAAGCACAGATACGCAGTATTTT	CASSWGRESTDTQYF
TRBJ1-1	-	-	TRBV12-3/TRBV12-4	TGTGCCAGCAGTACGGACATCGATTCTATGAACACTGAAGCTTTCTTT	CASSTDIDSMNTEAFF
TRBJ1-2	few	-	TRBV6-6	TGTGCCAGCAGTTACTCGAACCCAGGCTTCTATGGCTACACCTTC	CASSYSNPGFYGYTF
TRBJ2-3	many	TRBD2	TRBV7-8	TGTGCCAGCAGCTTACTAGCGGGGGGAACAGATACGCAGTATTTT	CASSLLAGGTDTQYF
TRBJ1-1	-	TRBD1	TRBV27	TGTGCCAGCAGTCAGCCCCGGACAGGTCGAGAGCCCGGGAACAATGAAGCTTTCTTT	CASSQPRTGREPGNNEAFF
TRBJ1-1	few	-	TRBV6-5	TGTGCCAGCAGTTACTCGGAGGGTAGAAGCACTGAAGCTTTCTTT	CASSYSEGRSTEAFF
TRBJ2-2	few	TRBD1	TRBV7-8	TGTGCCAGCAGCATCCGGACAGGGAACACCGGGGAGCTGTTTTTT	CASSIRTGNTGELFF
TRBJ1-2	-	-	TRBV6-1	TGTGCCAGCAGTGAATCGCGGGGGATAGGCTACACCTTC	CASSESRGIGYTF
TRBJ2-7	-	-	TRBV25-1	TGTGCCAGCGTTGCGGGACCGACCTACGAGCAGTACTTC	CASVAGPTYEQYF
TRBJ2-1	few	-	TRBV7-3	TGTGCCAGCAGCTTATTGTTAGCGACAGCTGACAATGAGCAGTTCTTC	CASSLLLATADNEQFF
TRBJ2-1	-	-	TRBV7-6	TGTGCCGGCAGCTTAGAAAGGAGCTCCTACAATGAGCAGTTCTTC	CAGSLERSSYNEQFF
TRBJ2-7	-	TRBD1	TRBV29-1	TGCAGCGTTGAAGATGGTGTACAGGGGGCTGGCGAGCAGTACTTC	CSVEDGVQGAGEQYF
TRBJ1-1	-	TRBD1	TRBV4-2	TGTGCCAGCAGCCAACTGCCCCAGGGGGGACTAATGAACACTGAAGCTTTCTTT	CASSQLPQGGLMNTEAFF
TRBJ2-1	few	-	TRBV28	TGTGCCAGCAGTTTAAGGTACAATGAGCAGTTCTTC	CASSLRYNEQFF